The present T cell receptor (beta chain) was sequenced within a study of T cells in women clearing cervical HPV infection. The assay was immunoSEQ multiplex PCR, and TCRdb's table has in-frame clones only and misses some. This repertoire includes 30,000 to 45,000 clones. Material for sequencing was blood buffy coat. The TCR was taken from a woman aged 18 to 75 with a cervical HPV16 infection that either progressed to CIN3+ or cleared (not recorded which).

The CDR3 protein is CASSFTVTANEKLFF. The DNA read from the CDR3 is TGTGCCAGCAGCTTCACAGTCACGGCTAATGAAAAA. The V call is TRBV7-9, the J call TRBJ1-4; no reliable D call. The DNA ends 3 residues before the CDR3 does, and the rest of the CDR3 is filled in from the germline J gene. The V and J ends lost 3 bases and 3 bases respectively, with 11 bases between them. This CDR3 is built from 15 residues. Germline V CDR1 and CDR2: SEHNR, FQNEAQ (reference sequence). Combining the CDR3 with reference TRBV7-9 and TRBJ1-4 gives the whole variable domain DTGVSQNPRHKITKRGQNVTFRCDPISEHNRLYWYRQTLGQGPEFLTYFQNEAQLEKSRLLSDRFSAERPKGSFSTLEIQRTEQGDSAMYLCASSFTVTANEKLFFGSGTQLSVL.